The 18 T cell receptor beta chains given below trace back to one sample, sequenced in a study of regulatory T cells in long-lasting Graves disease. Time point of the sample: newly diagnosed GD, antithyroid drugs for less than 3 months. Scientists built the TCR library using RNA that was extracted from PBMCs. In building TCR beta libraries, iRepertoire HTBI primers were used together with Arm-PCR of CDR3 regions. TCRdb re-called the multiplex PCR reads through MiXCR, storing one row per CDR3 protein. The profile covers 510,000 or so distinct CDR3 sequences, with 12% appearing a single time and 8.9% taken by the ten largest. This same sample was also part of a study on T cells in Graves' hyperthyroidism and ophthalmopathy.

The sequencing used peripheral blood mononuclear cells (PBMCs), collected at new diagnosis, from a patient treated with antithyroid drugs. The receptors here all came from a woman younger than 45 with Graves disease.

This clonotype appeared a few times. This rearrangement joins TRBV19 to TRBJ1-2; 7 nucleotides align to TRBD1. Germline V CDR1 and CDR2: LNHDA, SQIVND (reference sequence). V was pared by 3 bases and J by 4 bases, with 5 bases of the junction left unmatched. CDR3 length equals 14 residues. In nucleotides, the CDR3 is TGTGCCAGTAGTATGGCCGGGACAGTCTATGGCTACACCTTC. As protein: CASSMAGTVYGYTF.

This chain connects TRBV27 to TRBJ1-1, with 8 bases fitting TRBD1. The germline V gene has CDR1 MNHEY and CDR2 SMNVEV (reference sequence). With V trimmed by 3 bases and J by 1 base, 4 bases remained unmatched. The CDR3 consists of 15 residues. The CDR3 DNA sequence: TGTGCCAGCAGTTTGGAGACAGGGGAGAACACTGAAGCTTTCTTT. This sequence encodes CASSLETGENTEAFF.

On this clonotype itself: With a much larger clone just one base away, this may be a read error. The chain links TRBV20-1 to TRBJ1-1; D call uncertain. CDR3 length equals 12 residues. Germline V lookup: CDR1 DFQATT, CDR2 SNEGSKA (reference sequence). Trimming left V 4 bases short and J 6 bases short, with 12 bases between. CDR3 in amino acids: CSAKAWESEAFF. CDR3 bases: TGCAGTGCTAAAGCCTGGGAGTCTGAAGCTTTCTTT.

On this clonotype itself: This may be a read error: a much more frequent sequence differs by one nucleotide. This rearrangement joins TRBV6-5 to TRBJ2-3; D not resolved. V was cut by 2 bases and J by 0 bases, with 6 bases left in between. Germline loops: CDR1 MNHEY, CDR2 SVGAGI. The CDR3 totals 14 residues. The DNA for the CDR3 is TGTGCCAGCAGTTACCGGCAGAGCACAGATACGCAGTATTTT. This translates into CASSYRQSTDTQYF.

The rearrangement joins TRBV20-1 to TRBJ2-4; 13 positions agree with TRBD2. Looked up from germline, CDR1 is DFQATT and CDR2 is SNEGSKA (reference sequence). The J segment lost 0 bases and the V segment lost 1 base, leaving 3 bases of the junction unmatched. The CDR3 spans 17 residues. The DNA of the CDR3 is TGCAGTGCTAGAGCACTAGCGGGAGGGCTAGCCAAAAACATTCAGTACTTC. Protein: CSARALAGGLAKNIQYF.

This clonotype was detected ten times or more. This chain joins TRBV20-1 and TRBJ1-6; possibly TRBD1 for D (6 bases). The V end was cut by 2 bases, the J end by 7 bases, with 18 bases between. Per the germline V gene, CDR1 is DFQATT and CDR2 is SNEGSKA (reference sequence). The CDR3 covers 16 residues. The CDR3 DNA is TGCAGTGCTAGAACCCCCGGAGGGGGGCAAAATTCACCCCTCCACTTT. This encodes CSARTPGGGQNSPLHF.

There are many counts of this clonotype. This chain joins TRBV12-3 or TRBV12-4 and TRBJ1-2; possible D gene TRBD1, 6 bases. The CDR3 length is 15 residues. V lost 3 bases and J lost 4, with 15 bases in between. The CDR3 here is CASSLQTSGVYGYTF. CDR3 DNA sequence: TGTGCCAGCAGTTTGCAAACCTCAGGGGTCTATGGCTACACCTTC.

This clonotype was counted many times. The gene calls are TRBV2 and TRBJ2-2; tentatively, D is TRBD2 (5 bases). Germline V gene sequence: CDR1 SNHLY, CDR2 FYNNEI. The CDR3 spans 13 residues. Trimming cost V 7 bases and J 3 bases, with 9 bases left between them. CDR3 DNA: TGTGCCAGCATCCGGACTCACACCGGGGAGCTGTTTTTT. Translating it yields CASIRTHTGELFF.

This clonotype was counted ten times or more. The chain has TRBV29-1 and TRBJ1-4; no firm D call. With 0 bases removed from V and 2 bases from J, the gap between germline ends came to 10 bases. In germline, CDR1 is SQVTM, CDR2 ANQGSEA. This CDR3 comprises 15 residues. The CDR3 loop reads CSVEDPGRTNEKLFF. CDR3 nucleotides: TGCAGCGTTGAAGATCCGGGAAGGACTAATGAAAAACTGTTTTTT.

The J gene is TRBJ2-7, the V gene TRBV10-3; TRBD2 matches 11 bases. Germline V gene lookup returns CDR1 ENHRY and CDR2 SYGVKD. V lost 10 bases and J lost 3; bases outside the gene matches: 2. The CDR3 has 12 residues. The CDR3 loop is CATGLADYEQYF. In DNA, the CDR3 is TGTGCCACGGGACTAGCGGACTACGAGCAGTACTTC.

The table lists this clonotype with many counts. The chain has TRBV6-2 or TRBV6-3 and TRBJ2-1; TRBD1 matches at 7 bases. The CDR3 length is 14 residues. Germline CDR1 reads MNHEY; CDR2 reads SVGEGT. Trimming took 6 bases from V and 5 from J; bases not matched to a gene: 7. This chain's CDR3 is CASSRDSLDNEQFF. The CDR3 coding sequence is TGTGCCAGCAGCCGGGACAGCCTAGACAATGAGCAGTTCTTC.

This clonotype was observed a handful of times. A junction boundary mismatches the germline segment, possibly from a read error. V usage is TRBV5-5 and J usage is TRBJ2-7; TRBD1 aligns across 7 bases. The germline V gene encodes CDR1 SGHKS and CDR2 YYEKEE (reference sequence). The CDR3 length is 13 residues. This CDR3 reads CASSPRTGHEQYF. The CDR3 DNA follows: TGTGCTAGCAGCCCCAGGACAGGTCACGAGCAGTACTTC.

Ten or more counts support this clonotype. The CDR3 reads CASSYNWETQYF. The CDR3 region has the DNA TGTGCCAGCAGTTACAATTGGGAGACCCAGTACTTC. This chain joins TRBV12-3 or TRBV12-4 and TRBJ2-5; D gene ambiguous. The CDR3 has 12 amino acids. Trimming shortened V by 4 bases and J by 5 bases, and 8 bases separated the two germline ends.

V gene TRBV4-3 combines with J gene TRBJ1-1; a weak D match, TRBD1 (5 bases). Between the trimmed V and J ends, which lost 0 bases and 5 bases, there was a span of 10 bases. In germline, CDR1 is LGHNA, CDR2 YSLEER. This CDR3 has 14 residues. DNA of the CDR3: TGCGCCAGCAGCCAAGATCCGGGGCGGACTGAAGCTTTCTTT. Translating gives CASSQDPGRTEAFF.

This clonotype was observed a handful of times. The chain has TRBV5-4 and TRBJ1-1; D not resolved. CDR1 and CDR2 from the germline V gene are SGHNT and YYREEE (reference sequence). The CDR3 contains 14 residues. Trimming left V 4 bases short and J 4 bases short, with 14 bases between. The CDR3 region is CASSPGSSVTEAFF. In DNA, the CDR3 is TGTGCCAGCAGCCCGGGATCGAGTGTCACTGAAGCTTTCTTT.

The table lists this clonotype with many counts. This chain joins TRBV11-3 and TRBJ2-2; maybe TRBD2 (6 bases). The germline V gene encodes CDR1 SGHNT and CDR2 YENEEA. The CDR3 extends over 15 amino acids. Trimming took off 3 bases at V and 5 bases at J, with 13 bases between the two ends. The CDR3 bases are TGTGCCAGCAGCTTCCGGGACTGGGGGACCGGGGAGCTGTTTTTT. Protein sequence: CASSFRDWGTGELFF.

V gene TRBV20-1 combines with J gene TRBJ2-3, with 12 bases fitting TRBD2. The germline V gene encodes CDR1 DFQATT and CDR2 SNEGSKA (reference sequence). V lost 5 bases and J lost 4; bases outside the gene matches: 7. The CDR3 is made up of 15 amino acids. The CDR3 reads CSASVTSGSSDTQYF. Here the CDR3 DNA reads TGCAGTGCTTCAGTGACTAGCGGGAGTTCAGATACGCAGTATTTT.

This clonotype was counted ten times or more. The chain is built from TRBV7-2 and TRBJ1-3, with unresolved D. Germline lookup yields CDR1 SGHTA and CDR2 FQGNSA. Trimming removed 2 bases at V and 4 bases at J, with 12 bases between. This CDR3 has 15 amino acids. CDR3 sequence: CASSLNFSPGNTIYF. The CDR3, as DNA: TGTGCCAGCAGCTTAAATTTTAGTCCCGGAAACACCATATATTTT.